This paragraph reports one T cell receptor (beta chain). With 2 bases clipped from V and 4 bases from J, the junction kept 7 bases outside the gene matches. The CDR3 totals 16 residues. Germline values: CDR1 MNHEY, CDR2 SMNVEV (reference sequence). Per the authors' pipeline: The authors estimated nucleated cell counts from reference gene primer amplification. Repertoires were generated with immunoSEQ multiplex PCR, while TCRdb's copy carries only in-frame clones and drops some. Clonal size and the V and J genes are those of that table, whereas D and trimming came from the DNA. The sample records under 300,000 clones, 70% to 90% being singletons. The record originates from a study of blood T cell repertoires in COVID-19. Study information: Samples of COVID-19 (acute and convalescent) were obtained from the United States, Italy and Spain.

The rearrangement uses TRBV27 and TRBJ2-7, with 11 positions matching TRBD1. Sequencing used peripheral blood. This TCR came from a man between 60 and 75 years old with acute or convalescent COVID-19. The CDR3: CASSLGQGARRYEQYF. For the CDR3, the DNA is TGTGCCAGCAGTTTAGGACAGGGGGCTAGAAGATACGAGCAGTACTTC.